These T cell receptor beta chains were read from a single sample in a study of blood T cells in healthy people across ages. TCRdb reprocessed the 5' RACE reads via MiXCR and lists one record per CDR3 protein. Here the sample spans fewer than 2,000,000 distinct CDR3 sequences, about two fifths being singletons. The sequencing input was blood. Receptors originate from a human donor in good health. Each CDR3 is given without its conserved first and last residue. Each record gives: V gene, J gene, CDR3 protein.

v_call: TRBV6-6; j_call: TRBJ1-2; cdr3_aa: ASRPRVGYGYT
v_call: TRBV12-5; j_call: TRBJ2-3; cdr3_aa: ASGPYRGSTDTQY
v_call: TRBV29-1; j_call: TRBJ2-4; cdr3_aa: SVEAGGAYNEQY
v_call: TRBV5-1; j_call: TRBJ2-4; cdr3_aa: ASRPTMANNNEQY
v_call: TRBV28; j_call: TRBJ1-1; cdr3_aa: ASSLRGLYAEAF
v_call: TRBV27; j_call: TRBJ1-2; cdr3_aa: AGKSQDSNYGYT
v_call: TRBV6-5; j_call: .; cdr3_aa: ASSYSSRYEQY
v_call: TRBV15; j_call: TRBJ2-1; cdr3_aa: ATSRVLLDEQF
v_call: TRBV20-1; j_call: TRBJ1-6; cdr3_aa: SAEHRGRRNSPLH
v_call: TRBV5-5; j_call: TRBJ2-3; cdr3_aa: ASSRGTSTSTDTQY
v_call: TRBV20-1; j_call: TRBJ1-1; cdr3_aa: SARRGEEAF
v_call: TRBV6-2/TRBV6-3; j_call: .; cdr3_aa: ASSLPRTGRYEQY
v_call: TRBV29-1; j_call: TRBJ2-5; cdr3_aa: SAEAGSWETQY
v_call: TRBV5-1; j_call: TRBJ2-3; cdr3_aa: ASSLDRPRTDTQY
v_call: TRBV5-1; j_call: TRBJ1-1; cdr3_aa: ASAIQGRDTEAF
v_call: TRBV20-1; j_call: TRBJ1-5; cdr3_aa: SARAENGDQPQH
v_call: TRBV29-1; j_call: TRBJ1-3; cdr3_aa: SVDPGLDANSGNTIY
v_call: TRBV4-1; j_call: TRBJ2-7; cdr3_aa: ASSPVGQGGSEQY
v_call: TRBV7-9; j_call: TRBJ2-5; cdr3_aa: ASSTNWGETQY
v_call: TRBV4-3; j_call: TRBJ2-3; cdr3_aa: ASSPYGLAGDTQY
v_call: TRBV7-2; j_call: TRBJ2-2; cdr3_aa: ASSSQPGLAGGELF
v_call: TRBV6-2/TRBV6-3; j_call: TRBJ2-7; cdr3_aa: ASSYFPVGEQY
v_call: TRBV5-1; j_call: TRBJ2-2; cdr3_aa: ASSLVVSANTGELF
v_call: TRBV7-2; j_call: TRBJ2-4; cdr3_aa: ASSRPDRVNIQY
v_call: TRBV9; j_call: TRBJ2-3; cdr3_aa: ASSPYRGGTDTQY
v_call: TRBV10-2; j_call: TRBJ2-3; cdr3_aa: ASSVLFTDTQY
v_call: TRBV7-2; j_call: TRBJ1-4; cdr3_aa: ASSLGGLGNEKLF
v_call: TRBV20-1; j_call: TRBJ2-7; cdr3_aa: SATARGLY
v_call: TRBV7-2; j_call: TRBJ2-7; cdr3_aa: ASSLGTTWAQY
v_call: TRBV9; j_call: TRBJ1-2; cdr3_aa: ASSVGELGRRYGYT
v_call: TRBV11-2; j_call: TRBJ2-3; cdr3_aa: ASSLDLRGSTDTQY
v_call: TRBV2; j_call: TRBJ1-2; cdr3_aa: ASRGEGHGYT
v_call: TRBV7-3; j_call: TRBJ2-1; cdr3_aa: ASSLTFDNEHEYNEQF
v_call: TRBV20-1; j_call: TRBJ2-7; cdr3_aa: SARNGEMGTYEQY
v_call: TRBV28; j_call: TRBJ2-5; cdr3_aa: ASSRQRGETQY
v_call: TRBV4-3; j_call: TRBJ1-6; cdr3_aa: ASSRGGEGSPLH
v_call: TRBV27; j_call: TRBJ2-5; cdr3_aa: ASSLSHPSVYQETQY
v_call: TRBV20-1; j_call: TRBJ2-7; cdr3_aa: SAPPVESYEQY
v_call: TRBV24-1; j_call: TRBJ2-6; cdr3_aa: ATSGGSGANVLT
v_call: TRBV4-1; j_call: TRBJ2-7; cdr3_aa: ASSQRASDGGYEQY
v_call: TRBV2; j_call: TRBJ2-5; cdr3_aa: ASSETSGIQETQY
v_call: TRBV10-3; j_call: TRBJ2-7; cdr3_aa: AISSGTGDYEQY
v_call: TRBV2; j_call: TRBJ2-5; cdr3_aa: ASSEGHGETQY
v_call: TRBV4-3; j_call: TRBJ1-1; cdr3_aa: ASSQVSAMDTEAF
v_call: TRBV12-3/TRBV12-4; j_call: TRBJ2-4; cdr3_aa: ASSLNRGLAKNIQY
v_call: TRBV29-1; j_call: TRBJ1-4; cdr3_aa: SAVVATNEKLF
v_call: TRBV20-1; j_call: TRBJ2-1; cdr3_aa: SAGLAGDLYNEQF
v_call: TRBV4-3; j_call: TRBJ1-6; cdr3_aa: ASSQHPNSPLH
v_call: TRBV15; j_call: TRBJ2-1; cdr3_aa: ATSPVRDRYNEQF
v_call: TRBV7-2; j_call: TRBJ2-3; cdr3_aa: ASSPNADTQY
v_call: TRBV4-3; j_call: .; cdr3_aa: ASSLVGNHKETQY
v_call: TRBV7-9; j_call: TRBJ2-7; cdr3_aa: ASSSYKTYEQY
v_call: TRBV7-3; j_call: TRBJ1-1; cdr3_aa: ASSLTAANTEAF
v_call: TRBV5-1; j_call: TRBJ2-1; cdr3_aa: ASSLEGNSYEQF
v_call: TRBV7-2; j_call: TRBJ1-5; cdr3_aa: ASAEGPLFANQPQH
v_call: TRBV20-1; j_call: TRBJ1-1; cdr3_aa: SARRWHLNTEAF